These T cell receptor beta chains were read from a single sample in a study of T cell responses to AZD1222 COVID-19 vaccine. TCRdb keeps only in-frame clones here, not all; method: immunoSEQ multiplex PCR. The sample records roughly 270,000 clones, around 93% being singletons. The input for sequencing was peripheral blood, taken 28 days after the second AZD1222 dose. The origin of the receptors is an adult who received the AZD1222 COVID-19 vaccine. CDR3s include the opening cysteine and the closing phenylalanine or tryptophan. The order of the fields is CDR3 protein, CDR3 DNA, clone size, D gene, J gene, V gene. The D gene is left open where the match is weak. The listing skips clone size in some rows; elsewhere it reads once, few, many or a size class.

CASSLSGTYEQYF	TGTGCCAGCAGTTTATCCGGCACCTACGAGCAGTACTTC	NA	NA	TRBJ2-7	TRBV12-3/TRBV12-4
CASSSPDPGPRGRGYTF	TGTGCCAGCAGTTCCCCCGACCCGGGACCCCGGGGTCGGGGCTACACCTTC	NA	NA	TRBJ1-2	TRBV28
CASSLLGDNTEAFF	TGTGCCAGCAGCCTCTTGGGAGACAACACTGAAGCTTTCTTT	NA	NA	TRBJ1-1	TRBV9
CASSVGYTDTQYF	TGTGCCAGCAGTGTTGGGTACACAGATACGCAGTATTTT	NA	NA	TRBJ2-3	TRBV2
CASTPGGRTITTDTQYF	TGTGCCAGCACCCCAGGGGGCCGGACCATCACCACAGATACGCAGTATTTT	NA	TRBD1	TRBJ2-3	TRBV7-9
CASSILGGDTGELFF	TGTGCCAGCAGCATCCTCGGGGGAGACACCGGGGAGCTGTTTTTT	NA	NA	TRBJ2-2	TRBV14
CASSTPVDTQYF	TGTGCCAGCAGTACCCCAGTGGATACGCAGTATTTT	once	NA	TRBJ2-3	TRBV27
CASSQDRVFNEQYF	TGTGCCAGCAGCCAGGACAGGGTGTTTAACGAGCAGTACTTC	NA	TRBD1	TRBJ2-7	TRBV7-2
CASSAGRLHSGNTIYF	TGTGCCAGCAGTGCGGGACGCTTACACTCTGGAAACACCATATATTTT	NA	NA	TRBJ1-3	TRBV11-3
CATSSDRVNQPQHF	TGTGCCACCAGCAGTGACAGGGTTAATCAGCCCCAGCATTTT	once	TRBD1	TRBJ1-5	TRBV15
CASSYGTLNTEAFF	TGTGCCAGCAGCTATGGGACACTGAACACTGAAGCTTTCTTT	NA	NA	TRBJ1-1	TRBV11-2
CASSLQGEGNSPLHF	TGTGCCAGCAGTCTCCAGGGCGAAGGTAATTCACCCCTCCACTTT	NA	NA	TRBJ1-6	TRBV6-1
CAVRASNTEAFF	TGTGCCGTGAGGGCCTCAAACACTGAAGCTTTCTTT	NA	NA	TRBJ1-1	TRBV28
CASSLWQGGTDYTF	TGCGCCAGCAGCTTGTGGCAGGGGGGGACGGACTACACCTTC	NA	TRBD1	TRBJ1-2	TRBV5-1
CASSPLAGAYNEQFF	TGTGCCAGCAGTCCACTAGCGGGGGCGTACAATGAGCAGTTCTTC	NA	TRBD2	TRBJ2-1	TRBV28
CAWSVPRDRGNSPLHF	TGTGCCTGGAGTGTCCCCCGGGACAGGGGTAATTCACCCCTCCACTTT	once	TRBD1	TRBJ1-6	TRBV30
CASSLQGASTDTQYF	TGTGCCAGCAGTTTACAGGGGGCTAGCACAGATACGCAGTATTTT	once	TRBD1	TRBJ2-3	TRBV28